This passage covers 30 T cell receptor beta chains from one sample sequenced in a study of CD8 T cells in ankylosing spondylitis. MiXCR was run by TCRdb on the 5' RACE reads, yielding one entry per CDR3 protein. The sample records 250,000 to 350,000 distinct CDR3 sequences, about 19% being singletons. The source material was blood, either unsorted or a sorted T cell fraction (not recorded which). These receptors all come from a male donor with ankylosing spondylitis or in good health (not recorded which).

This clonotype was observed a few times. This sequence joins TRBV28 and TRBJ2-3; 8 bases agree with TRBD1. This CDR3 is built from 14 residues. Germline CDR1 and CDR2: MDHEN and SYDVKM. The chain's CDR3 is CGTGGRGRTDTQYF. CDR3 DNA sequence: TGTGGAACTGGGGGCAGGGGGCGCACAGATACGCAGTATTTT.

The chain employs TRBV4-2 and TRBJ2-3, with D possibly matching TRBD2 (6 bases). Germline CDR1 and CDR2: LGHNA and YNFKEQ. CDR3 length equals 14 residues. The ends were cut back, 4 bases at V and 5 bases at J, with 13 bases in the middle. The CDR3 nucleotides are TGTGCCAGCAGCCGAGGGCGGGACGTAGATACGCAGTATTTT. Its protein is CASSRGRDVDTQYF.

This clonotype was seen many times. V usage is TRBV12-3 or TRBV12-4 and J usage is TRBJ2-2; D could derive from TRBD1 or TRBD2 (5 bases each). The CDR3 contains 14 residues. Trimming removed 1 base at V and 7 bases at J, with 10 bases between. CDR3 bases: TGTGCCAGCAGTTTAGTGGGGGACGGCGGGGAGCTGTTTTTT. It specifies CASSLVGDGGELFF.

This rearrangement joins TRBV2 to TRBJ1-1; D is unclear. V was pared by 0 bases and J by 4 bases, with 6 bases between. CDR1 and CDR2 (germline): SNHLY, FYNNEI. The CDR3 consists of 13 residues. The CDR3 reads CASSEAPGTEAFF. The CDR3 DNA reads as TGTGCCAGCAGTGAAGCGCCGGGCACTGAAGCTTTCTTT.

The chain combines TRBV9 with TRBJ2-2, with D possibly matching TRBD1 (6 bases). Germline V gene data show CDR1 as SGDLS and CDR2 as YYNGEE. Trimming removed 4 bases at V and 5 bases at J, with 15 bases between. The CDR3 has 15 amino acids. CDR3 loop: CASSSRAGVTGELFF. Written as DNA, the CDR3 is TGTGCCAGCAGCTCCCGGGCAGGGGTGACCGGGGAGCTGTTTTTT.

This clonotype was found a few times. V and J are TRBV6-1 and TRBJ2-1; D gene unclear. CDR1 and CDR2 (germline): MNHNS, SASEGT. Deletions cut 3 bases from V and 4 bases from J, with 16 bases between. The CDR3 covers 16 residues. The CDR3 DNA reads TGTGCCAGCAGTGAGAGGTCCGGGTCACCTTACAATGAGCAGTTCTTC. Its translation is CASSERSGSPYNEQFF.

This clonotype was counted once. CDR3 amino acids: CAISERGGYEQYV. The DNA for the CDR3 is TGTGCCATCAGTGAGCGAGGGGGCTACGAGCAGTACGTC. The rearrangement links TRBV10-3 to TRBJ2-7, with a tentative D call TRBD1 (6 bases). This CDR3 has 13 residues. V was cut by 2 bases and J by 3 bases, with 8 bases left in between. Germline V CDR1 and CDR2: ENHRY, SYGVKD.

Only a few counts were recorded for this clonotype. V and J are TRBV11-1 and TRBJ2-1; TRBD2 matches at 12 bases. The V gene's germline CDR1 is SGHAT and CDR2 FQDESV (reference sequence). The CDR3 totals 19 residues. V shed 2 bases and J 4 bases; nucleotides not matched to a gene: 12. CDR3 bases: TGTGCCAGCAGCTTAAGACTAGCGGGGGCCACCCGCGTATACAATGAGCAGTTCTTC. Amino acid sequence: CASSLRLAGATRVYNEQFF.

The chain carries TRBV5-1 and TRBJ2-3; the D gene is possibly TRBD2 (6 bases). Germline loops: CDR1 SGHRS, CDR2 YFSETQ. Trimming took off 0 bases at V and 2 bases at J, with 10 bases between the two ends. The CDR3 has 15 amino acids. The CDR3, as DNA: TGCGCCAGCAGCTTGGAGGCTAGCGACACAGATACGCAGTATTTT. Its protein is CASSLEASDTDTQYF.

This clonotype was picked up a small number of times. The V gene is TRBV12-3 or TRBV12-4, the J gene TRBJ2-5; no clear D gene. Trimming pared 5 bases from V and 2 bases from J, leaving 12 bases between. This CDR3 is 14 amino acids long. The CDR3 DNA reads as TGTGCCAGCAGTCACTTAGGCACGCAAGAGACCCAGTACTTC. Its protein product is CASSHLGTQETQYF.

Only a few counts were recorded for this clonotype. The chain couples TRBV6-6 to TRBJ2-7; 7 nucleotides line up with TRBD2. Per germline, CDR1 MNHNY and CDR2 SVGAGI (reference sequence). This CDR3 has 13 amino acids. After removal of 7 bases from V and 2 bases from J, the junction contained 5 bases not matched to a gene. In DNA form, the CDR3 reads TGTGCCAGCAAGGCGGGAGTCGCCTACGAGCAGTACGTC. It yields the protein CASKAGVAYEQYV.

This clonotype was seen a few times. The chain uses TRBV6-2 or TRBV6-3 and TRBJ2-5; 8 bases line up with TRBD2. V gave up 6 bases and J gave up 2 bases; unmatched junction bases: 11. CDR1 is MNHEY, CDR2 SVGEGT, per germline. This CDR3 spans 16 amino acids. The CDR3 loop is CASSKGLAATQETQYF. CDR3 nucleotide sequence: TGTGCCAGCAGCAAAGGACTAGCCGCTACTCAAGAGACCCAGTACTTC.

The chain recombines TRBV5-5 with TRBJ1-1, with 7 bases fitting TRBD1. CDR1 and CDR2 from the germline V gene are SGHKS and YYEKEE (reference sequence). This CDR3 region has 13 residues. J gave up 4 bases and V 6 bases, and 6 bases lay outside the gene matches. CDR3 loop: CASNVPGGTEAFF. The CDR3 coding sequence is TGTGCCAGCAACGTCCCAGGGGGCACTGAAGCTTTCTTT.

This clonotype was counted only a few times. The CDR3 coding sequence is TGCGCCAGCAGCCTCCTGACTAGCGGACCGACAGATACGCAGTATTTT. Translating gives CASSLLTSGPTDTQYF. The V and J genes are TRBV5-1 and TRBJ2-3; TRBD2 aligns across 9 bases. The J segment lost 3 bases and the V segment lost 4 bases, leaving 9 bases of the junction unmatched. From germline, CDR1 is SGHRS and CDR2 YFSETQ. The CDR3 covers 16 residues.

This clonotype showed up just a few times. The chain employs TRBV28 and TRBJ2-1; D gene ambiguous. Trimming took 5 bases from V and 4 from J, leaving 15 bases between them. The CDR3 runs 15 residues. Germline CDR1 and CDR2: MDHEN and SYDVKM. Here the CDR3 DNA reads TGTGCCAGCAGTCTAACGCCTACTACTTACAATGAGCAGTTCTTC. Protein product: CASSLTPTTYNEQFF.

This clonotype was seen only a few times. The rearrangement joins TRBV9 to TRBJ1-3; D is unresolved. CDR1 SGDLS and CDR2 YYNGEE come from the germline V gene. Trimming left V 7 bases short and J 0 bases short, with 17 bases between. The CDR3 consists of 16 residues. The CDR3 region is CASRLLALDSGNTIYF. The DNA for the CDR3 is TGTGCCAGCCGGCTTCTCGCATTAGACTCTGGAAACACCATATATTTT.

This clonotype was detected only a few times. This chain links TRBV24-1 with TRBJ2-3; D is unresolved. Trimming removed 6 bases at V and 2 bases at J, with 11 bases between. From germline, CDR1 is KGHDR and CDR2 SFDVKD. The length of the CDR3 is 14 residues. The CDR3 nucleotides read TGTGCCACCAGTTCCCCAGGACCCACAGATACGCAGTATTTT. Its translation is CATSSPGPTDTQYF.

The chain employs TRBV20-1 and TRBJ2-3; 9 bases match TRBD1. This CDR3 is 14 amino acids long. Germline-derived CDR1 and CDR2 are DFQATT and SNEGSKA (reference sequence). Losses at the gene ends were 3 bases for V and 3 bases for J; bases not matched to a gene: 4. The CDR3 DNA sequence: TGCAGTGCTAGTCCGGGACAGGGAACAGATACGCAGTATTTT. Protein product: CSASPGQGTDTQYF.

This clonotype came up a few times. The V call is TRBV28, the J call TRBJ2-1, with 8 bases fitting TRBD2. Trimming cost V 6 bases and J 9 bases; bases outside gene matches: 13. The length of the CDR3 is 15 residues. Germline assignment: CDR1 MDHEN and CDR2 SYDVKM. The CDR3 DNA sequence: TGTGCCAGCAGAGGGGGACTAGGACTCACCGGTGAGCAGTTCTTC. It encodes CASRGGLGLTGEQFF.

This sequence joins TRBV7-3 and TRBJ2-6, with D perhaps matching TRBD1 (6 bases). V lost 5 bases to trimming and J lost 0 bases, with 17 bases between them. The CDR3 is made up of 18 amino acids. CDR1 SGHTA and CDR2 FQGTGA come from the germline V gene. CDR3 sequence: CASSEFGTPSSGANVLTF. In nucleotides, the CDR3 is TGTGCCAGCAGCGAATTCGGGACACCCAGCTCTGGGGCCAACGTCCTGACTTTC.

This clonotype was seen a few times. This chain uses TRBV5-1 with TRBJ1-1; TRBD1 agrees at 10 bases. Trimming took 3 bases from V and 7 from J; bases not matched to a gene: 9. The CDR3 runs to 15 residues. CDR1 is SGHRS and CDR2 is YFSETQ in the germline V gene. The CDR3 nucleotides are TGCGCCAGCAGCTCTCCGGCCGGGACAGGGGTTGAAGCTTTCTTT. This codes for CASSSPAGTGVEAFF.

This clonotype was detected a few times. The J gene is TRBJ1-4, the V gene TRBV28; 8 nucleotides agree with TRBD1. The CDR3 length is 14 residues. J gave up 3 bases and V 6 bases, and 3 bases lay outside the gene matches. Germline-derived CDR1 and CDR2 are MDHEN and SYDVKM. The CDR3: CASSYRGANEKLFF. Here the CDR3 DNA reads TGTGCCAGCAGCTACAGGGGGGCTAATGAAAAACTGTTTTTT.

This clonotype was detected only a few times. This chain uses TRBV5-1 with TRBJ1-4, with a possible D match to TRBD1 (5 bases). Germline CDR1 and CDR2: SGHRS and YFSETQ. Trimming stripped 1 base from V and 5 bases from J, with 12 bases between. The CDR3 loop spans 15 amino acids. CDR3 loop: CASSLKGPRNEKLFF. The CDR3 DNA sequence: TGCGCCAGCAGCTTGAAGGGGCCGCGAAATGAAAAACTGTTTTTT.

V gene TRBV5-1 combines with J gene TRBJ2-3, with D perhaps matching TRBD2 (5 bases). The CDR3 totals 14 residues. With 5 bases removed from V and 0 bases from J, the gap between germline ends came to 10 bases. The germline V gene encodes CDR1 SGHRS and CDR2 YFSETQ. CDR3 loop: CASRSGLSTDTQYF. In nucleotides, the CDR3 is TGCGCCAGCAGGTCCGGACTTAGCACAGATACGCAGTATTTT.

V gene TRBV29-1 combines with J gene TRBJ2-1; the D gene is possibly TRBD2 (5 bases). Per the germline V gene, CDR1 is SQVTM and CDR2 is ANQGSEA. V was shortened by 3 bases and J by 0 bases, with 9 bases between the two germline ends. There are 14 residues in the CDR3. This chain's CDR3 is CSVDSASSYNEQFF. The CDR3 region has the DNA TGCAGCGTTGATAGCGCCAGCTCCTACAATGAGCAGTTCTTC.

A remark on this clonotype: This sequence may be a read error, since a much larger clone differs from it by one base. The chain recombines TRBV27 with TRBJ2-1; 14 bases are shared with TRBD2. V dropped 6 bases and J dropped 7; count of bases not matched to a gene: 5. The CDR3 consists of 15 residues. Germline loops: CDR1 MNHEY, CDR2 SMNVEV (reference sequence). The CDR3 sequence is CASSSGTSGRNEQFF. CDR3 nucleotides: TGTGCCAGCAGCTCCGGGACTAGCGGGAGAAATGAGCAGTTCTTC.

CDR3 sequence (DNA): TGCAGTGCTAGTTCACAGGAAAAACTGTTTTTT. This gives the protein CSASSQEKLFF. The V gene is TRBV20-1, the J gene TRBJ1-4; D ambiguous. Germline-derived CDR1 and CDR2 are DFQATT and SNEGSKA (reference sequence). The ends were cut back, 3 bases at V and 8 bases at J, with 7 bases in the middle. The CDR3 covers 11 residues.

CDR3: CASSPGTSGPNTGELFF. The CDR3 DNA is TGTGCCAGCAGCCCAGGGACTAGCGGACCGAACACCGGGGAGCTGTTTTTT. The rearrangement links TRBV14 to TRBJ2-2; 11 positions match TRBD2. With 4 bases clipped from V and 0 bases from J, the junction kept 4 bases outside the gene matches. The CDR3 runs 17 residues. Germline V gene sequence: CDR1 SGHDN, CDR2 FVKESK.

Only a few counts were recorded for this clonotype. The CDR3: CSAPEASGSDTQYF. CDR3 DNA: TGCAGTGCTCCCGAAGCTAGCGGCTCAGATACGCAGTATTTT. The genes are TRBV20-1 and TRBJ2-3; 7 nucleotides agree with TRBD2. V lost 5 bases and J lost 4; bases outside the gene matches: 9. Germline CDR1 reads DFQATT; CDR2 reads SNEGSKA (reference sequence). The length of the CDR3 is 14 residues.

This rearrangement joins TRBV27 to TRBJ2-5; TRBD1 matches at 8 bases. V lost 5 bases and J lost 5; bases outside the gene matches: 10. The germline gives CDR1 MNHEY, CDR2 SMNVEV (reference sequence). This CDR3 contains 15 residues. This CDR3 is CASSAGGRGLETQYF. CDR3 bases: TGTGCCAGCAGTGCCGGGGGCAGGGGGCTGGAGACCCAGTACTTC.